This entry concerns a single TCR beta chain. This clonotype was observed a handful of times. Its antigen is not yet known. The limits of the CDR3 on the DNA are not certain, so only TCRdb's listed CDR3 is given. From its cysteine to its phenylalanine, the CDR3 spans 19 amino acids. Based on the germline V gene, the CDR1 and CDR2 sequences are SGHAT and FQNNGV. Using a constant-region primer and ProtoScript II reverse transcriptase, TCRbeta-specific cDNA was reverse-transcribed from 500 ng total RNA. Construction of the TCRbeta libraries relied on three nested rounds of multiplex PCR, following a slightly modified ARM-PCR procedure. Multiplex TRBV1-TRBV30 forward primers and a Cbeta reverse primer were used in the first two PCR rounds, each of which was run for roughly 9 cycles. Sample barcodes and Illumina adapters were attached in a final 25-cycle PCR using Deep VentR polymerase. Before sequencing, amplicons of 200-500 bp were purified from gel using a QIAquick gel extraction kit. An Illumina HiSeq 2500 was used to sequence the TCRbeta amplicons with 250-bp paired-end reads. The published analysis was carried out like this. Quality trimming of reads was performed with Trimmomatic v0.33, and paired reads were merged with FLASH v1.2.11 so that full CDR3 sequences could be recovered. MiGEC v1.2.1b assigned V, D and J germline segments to the rearranged TCRbeta sequences. Clonotype statistics and Shannon-Wiener diversity indices were computed with VDJtools v1.0.0. To reduce sampling bias, subsequent analyses other than the diversity analysis used only the 250 most abundant clonotypes in each sample. TCRdb redid the processing of the public reads, applying fastp at Q25 and MiXCR, and retained in-frame beta chains. Rows are combined by CDR3 protein, so each entry shows the most common genes and DNA. It is TCRdb's table, rather than the study itself, that gives the V and J calls and clone size. Across this sample there are 65,000 to 90,000 distinct CDR3 sequences, with around 70% seen only once. The ten largest clonotypes hold approximately 19% of the sample.

Total RNA and DNA were co-extracted from roughly 18-30 mg of bulk tissue with the AllPrep DNA/RNA mini kit, without cell sorting. Roughly five patients with histopathologically diagnosed primary liver carcinoma underwent surgical resection in China between 2015 and March 2016. At the time of sampling, the patients had chronic HBV infection and had not received any treatment. Five spatially separated regions were sampled per tumor: superior, inferior, left-lateral and right-lateral poles, plus the tumor centre. According to histology, viable tumor cells made up more than 80% of every tumor sample. Pieces of fresh tumor and adjacent tissue were cut in half, with one half kept in RNAlater at -80 degrees C and the other half sent for histology. This entry belongs to a study of tumor-infiltrating lymphocytes in primary liver carcinoma (dated by TCRdb to 2017 to 2019). About the full investigation: Of the five patients (three men and two women, aged 30 to 69 years), four had hepatocellular carcinoma and one had combined HCC and intrahepatic cholangiocarcinoma. A total of roughly 35 specimens from 5 patients went through TCRbeta repertoire sequencing, namely 25 tumor regions, 5 adjacent noncancerous liver tissues and 5 peripheral blood samples. Roughly 3.5 to 8 million productive TCRbeta reads were obtained per sample, and no significant difference in read depth was found between tissue types. Reproducibility between technical replicate repertoires was high, with correlation coefficients above 0.98 and mean shared-clone rates approximately 0.9. The five patients had tumors staged T1-T3 N0M0, with maximum diameters ranging from about 4 to 10 cm. To link TCRbeta repertoire diversity with the local molecular phenotype, the 25 or so tumor region samples were profiled using Agilent mRNA microarrays. For each liver tumor, the study sampled five regions along with adjacent normal tissue and blood, and applied TCRbeta repertoire sequencing, expression microarrays and whole-exome sequencing. The study at large found these results: The study included only four to six patients, and the authors note findings should be validated in a larger study. Consistent with antigen-driven expansion, pairs of tumor regions showed higher repertoire overlap (mean about 36%) than either tumor-adjacent pairs (around 17%) or tumor-blood pairs (about 15%). Only about 8-24% of top clones were present in all five regions of a tumor, suggesting spatial heterogeneity of tumor-infiltrating T cells. Because sequencing covered only the TCR beta chain and unpaired alpha chains were not captured, true repertoire diversity is likely underestimated. Bulk unsorted samples precluded comparing CD4+ and CD8+ T cell repertoires. The top 250 clones made up a significantly larger repertoire fraction in tumors than in blood (p = 0.039).

The sample comprised liver tumor tissue from sampling region 1. The sample's cell subset or site label is to be understood as: tumor region T1, superior pole. This chain is built from TRBV11-2 and TRBJ2-2; whether TRBD1, the table's D call, matches the DNA was not checked. The clonotype originates from a man aged 35 to 55 with primary liver carcinoma and hepatitis B virus infection. The CDR3 loop reads CASSLDRGGMRRTPGSCFF.